The clone carrying this TCR beta chain was recorded a few times. Its antigen is unknown. These data come from a study of T cell responses to AZD1222 COVID-19 vaccine. The data were produced by immunoSEQ multiplex PCR, yet TCRdb's version contains in-frame clones alone and is incomplete. The table lists about 160,000 clones, around 89% of them singletons. The ends were cut back, 2 bases at V and 3 bases at J, with 10 bases in the middle. The CDR3 has 14 residues. Germline V gives CDR1 MGHDK, CDR2 SYGVNS. Whole-study findings and limits: Two AZD1222 administrations were followed by greater Spike-specific TCR breadth and depth. Repertoires were obtained solely post-peak T cell response. Epitopes outside B.1.351 and B.1.1.7 mutated regions reportedly drew nearly half of spike TCRs.

The specimen was peripheral blood, collected 28 days after the second AZD1222 dose. V and J are TRBV25-1 and TRBJ1-2; D gene unclear. This sequence was found in an adult who received the AZD1222 COVID-19 vaccine. The CDR3 protein is CASSEPGSDYGYTF. For the CDR3, the DNA is TGTGCCAGCAGTGAACCCGGGAGCGACTATGGCTACACCTTC.